Below are 8 T cell receptor beta chains sequenced from a single sample in a study of early T cells in non-severe SARS-CoV-2 infection. MiXCR, applied by TCRdb to the 5' RACE reads, yields one record per CDR3 protein. The sample yields 25,000 to 35,000 distinct CDR3 sequences, 5% to 6.5% seen once. This sample comprised whole blood, obtained at baseline. These receptors all stem from an adult who was a healthcare worker with PCR-confirmed SARS-CoV-2 infection or an uninfected control (not recorded which).

This clonotype was observed at least ten times. The junction and the germline gene differ at one end; a read error may be behind it. The chain joins TRBV13 to TRBJ1-5, with 8 bases aligning to TRBD1. Per germline, CDR1 PRHDT and CDR2 FYEKMQ (reference sequence). The length of the CDR3 is 14 residues. The CDR3 DNA reads TGTGCCAGCAGCATAGGACAGGGTAATCAGCCCCAGCATTTT. Translated: CASSIGQGNQPQHF.

The sample holds a few counts of this clonotype. V is TRBV20-1 and J is TRBJ2-4, with 8 bases that match TRBD2. Losses at the gene ends were 0 bases for V and 7 bases for J; bases not matched to a gene: 8. The CDR3 consists of 15 residues. The germline V gene has CDR1 DFQATT and CDR2 SNEGSKA (reference sequence). In DNA form, the CDR3 reads TGCAGTGCTAGAGACAACGGACTAGCAATCAACATTCAGTACTTC. Protein sequence: CSARDNGLAINIQYF.

This clonotype has ten or more counts. In DNA, the CDR3 is TGTGCCACCAGTGATTTCAGTGGGACTTCCCAGTACTTC. It is translated as CATSDFSGTSQYF. The chain recombines TRBV24-1 with TRBJ2-7; TRBD2 is a possible D gene (6 bases). From germline, CDR1 is KGHDR and CDR2 SFDVKD. With 1 base removed from V and 10 bases from J, the gap between germline ends came to 13 bases. The CDR3 has 13 residues.

This clonotype was detected a few times. This sequence joins TRBV7-6 and TRBJ2-1; possibly TRBD2 for D (6 bases). The germline gives CDR1 SGHVS, CDR2 FNYEAQ. Trimming took off 4 bases at V and 6 bases at J, with 13 bases between the two ends. This CDR3 has 14 residues. CDR3 loop: CASSSRLVPNEQFF. In DNA form, the CDR3 reads TGTGCCAGCAGCTCGAGACTAGTCCCCAATGAGCAGTTCTTC. The full variable domain, its missing parts supplied by reference TRBV7-6 and TRBJ2-1, is GAGVSQSPRYKVTKRGQDVALRCDPISGHVSLYWYRQALGQGPEFLTYFNYEAQQDKSGLPNDRFSAERPEGSISTLTIQRTEQRDSAMYRCASSSRLVPNEQFFGPGTRLTVL.

This clonotype has a count of ten or more. The chain uses TRBV2 and TRBJ2-1; D is possibly TRBD2 (6 bases). The CDR3 totals 15 residues. Trimming left V 6 bases short and J 3 bases short, with 15 bases between. Per germline, CDR1 SNHLY and CDR2 FYNNEI. The CDR3 bases are TGTGCCAGCAGCGAGACTAGTCTGTACTACAATGAGCAGTTCTTC. Translating it yields CASSETSLYYNEQFF.

Notes on this clonotype: Being one base from a much bigger clone, this may be a read error. The DNA for the CDR3 is TGCAGTGCTAGTACCACGACAGGGAGGAATGCCTACGAGCAGTACTTC. Its translation is CSASTTTGRNAYEQYF. J is TRBJ2-7 and V is TRBV20-1, with TRBD1 as a possible D gene (7 bases). Germline CDR1 reads DFQATT; CDR2 reads SNEGSKA (reference sequence). The CDR3 spans 16 residues. With 3 bases removed from V and 2 bases from J, the gap between germline ends came to 20 bases.

The table lists this clonotype with many counts. J is TRBJ2-1 and V is TRBV5-1; TRBD2 agrees at 12 bases. V lost 5 bases and J lost 7; bases outside the gene matches: 13. The CDR3 spans 17 residues. Per the germline V gene, CDR1 is SGHRS and CDR2 is YFSETQ. CDR3 in amino acids: CASRPPGLAGIANEQFF. In DNA, the CDR3 is TGCGCCAGCAGACCCCCCGGACTAGCGGGAATAGCTAATGAGCAGTTCTTC.

There are many counts of this clonotype. The rearrangement links TRBV18 to TRBJ2-7; 8 bases match TRBD2. J lost 6 bases, V lost 1 base, and 17 bases had no gene match. The CDR3 has 18 residues. Germline V gene sequence: CDR1 KGHSH, CDR2 LQKENI. The CDR3 sequence is CASSPQGRTSQRGVEQYF. In DNA form, the CDR3 reads TGTGCCAGCTCACCACAAGGCAGGACTAGCCAACGTGGAGTCGAGCAGTACTTC.